This T cell receptor beta chain was captured in a study of shared clonotypes between healthy human individuals. Study-wide points: Naive subsets generally exceeded memory subsets in estimated richness.

This clone occurred once. The antigen is unknown. Clones were read by immunoSEQ multiplex PCR, and TCRdb kept only the in-frame ones, dropping some. The sample carries around 700,000 clones, under 95% recorded once. There are 14 residues in the CDR3. The germline gives CDR1 SEHNR, CDR2 FQNEAQ (reference sequence). Trimming stripped 1 base from V and 0 bases from J, with 7 bases between. Positive CCR7 selection of CD45RO-negative cells yielded the naive CD8 cells, and terminally differentiated effector memory CD45RA+ cells were excluded. The sequenced material came from naive CD8+ T cells sorted from blood. The gene calls are TRBV7-9 and TRBJ2-7; unclear D gene. This sequence originates from a man aged 25-40 years in good health. The CDR3 nucleotides are TGTGCCAGCAGCTTAGGCATAAGCTCCTACGAGCAGTACTTC. It translates to CASSLGISSYEQYF. The whole variable domain, filled in from reference TRBV7-9 and TRBJ2-7, reads DTGVSQNPRHKITKRGQNVTFRCDPISEHNRLYWYRQTLGQGPEFLTYFQNEAQLEKSRLLSDRFSAERPKGSFSTLEIQRTEQGDSAMYLCASSLGISSYEQYFGPGTRLTVT.